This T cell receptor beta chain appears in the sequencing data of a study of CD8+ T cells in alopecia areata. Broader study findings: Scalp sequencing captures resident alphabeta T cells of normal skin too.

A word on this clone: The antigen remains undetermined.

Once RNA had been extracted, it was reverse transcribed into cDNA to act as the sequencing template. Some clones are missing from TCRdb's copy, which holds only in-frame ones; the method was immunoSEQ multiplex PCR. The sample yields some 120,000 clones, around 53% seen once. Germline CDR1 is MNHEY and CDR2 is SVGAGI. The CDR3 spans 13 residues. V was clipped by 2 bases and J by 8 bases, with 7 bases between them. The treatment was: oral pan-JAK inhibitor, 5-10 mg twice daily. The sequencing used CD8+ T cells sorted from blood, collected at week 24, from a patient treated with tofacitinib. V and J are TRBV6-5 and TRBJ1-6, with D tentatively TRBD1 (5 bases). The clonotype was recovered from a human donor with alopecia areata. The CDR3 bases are TGTGCCAGCAGTTACGTCAGGGATTCACCCCTCCACTTT. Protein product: CASSYVRDSPLHF.